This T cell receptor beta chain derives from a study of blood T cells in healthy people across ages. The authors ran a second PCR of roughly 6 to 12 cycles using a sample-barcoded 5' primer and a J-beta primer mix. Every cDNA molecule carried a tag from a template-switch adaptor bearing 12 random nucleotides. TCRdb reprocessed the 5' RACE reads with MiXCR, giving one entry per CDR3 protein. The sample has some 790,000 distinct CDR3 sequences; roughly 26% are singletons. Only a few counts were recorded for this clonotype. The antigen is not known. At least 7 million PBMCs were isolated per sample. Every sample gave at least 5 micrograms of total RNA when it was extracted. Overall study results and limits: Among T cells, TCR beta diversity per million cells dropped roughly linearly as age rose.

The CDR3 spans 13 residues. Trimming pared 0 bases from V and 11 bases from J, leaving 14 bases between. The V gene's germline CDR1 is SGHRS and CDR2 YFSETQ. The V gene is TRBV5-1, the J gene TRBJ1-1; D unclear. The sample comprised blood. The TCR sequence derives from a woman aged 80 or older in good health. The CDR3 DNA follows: TGCGCCAGCAGCTTGGCCGGAGAAGGGATGGCTTTCTTT. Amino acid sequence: CASSLAGEGMAFF.